This T cell receptor beta chain was sequenced during a study of cytomegalovirus exposure and HLA in healthy donors. General study findings and limits: TCR beta chains numbering roughly 150 were designated cytomegalovirus-associated. When analyzed later, a missense DCLRE1C variant was found to be linked to TCR beta V- and J-gene trimming. A prior analysis recorded that most TCR beta V segments were productive about 90% or about 30% of the time. Later analysis suggested most CMV-associated TCR beta chains were HLA-restricted.

PCR involved 60 Vbeta and 13 Jbeta primers. Clones were read by immunoSEQ multiplex PCR, and TCRdb kept only the in-frame ones, dropping some. The sample consists of about 98,000 clones, approximately 80% of them appearing once. Comments on this clone: Its antigen is undetermined.

The CDR3 totals 15 residues. V was trimmed by 1 base and J by 5 bases, leaving 15 bases between them. Germline V gene lookup returns CDR1 LGHNT and CDR2 FRNRAP. The specimen sequenced was PBMCs. The receptor was derived from a man between 60 and 75 years old in good health and CMV-seropositive. The gene calls are TRBV12-5 and TRBJ2-7; D not resolved. This chain's CDR3 is CASGLATGTKDEQYF. In DNA, the CDR3 is TGTGCTAGTGGTTTGGCGACGGGTACGAAGGACGAGCAGTACTTC. The variable domain in full, completed from reference TRBV12-5 and TRBJ2-7, reads DARVTQTPRHKVTEMGQEVTMRCQPILGHNTVFWYRQTMMQGLELLAYFRNRAPLDDSGMPKDRFSAEMPDATLATLKIQPSEPRDSAVYFCASGLATGTKDEQYFGPGTRLTVT.